This TCR beta chain was documented in a study of CD8+ T cells in alopecia areata. Study-wide background: Tofacitinib was taken orally by treated patients, and the dose was 5 to 10 mg twice daily. Study-wide results and caveats: For lesional scalp, especially alopecia totalis/universalis, clonality was higher than in normal scalp. Normal skin contains resident alphabeta T cells, and these are also sequenced in scalp samples.

The CDR3 contains 13 residues. Per germline, CDR1 LGHNA and CDR2 YSLEER. V lost 3 bases, J lost 2 bases, and 6 bases lay in between. The authors extracted RNA and reverse transcribed it into cDNA as the sequencing template. Using immunoSEQ multiplex PCR, the repertoire was profiled, and TCRdb retains in-frame clones only, with some absent. This sample carries about 150,000 clones, 50% to 65% of them seen once, and the ten largest clones take roughly a fifth. The study team obtained lesional scalp punch biopsies and peripheral blood from alopecia areata patients. This clone was recorded a few times. Its specificity is unknown. The sample has other DNA sequences that encode this CDR3 too.

The clonotype comes from a human donor with alopecia areata. The material was CD8+ T cells sorted from blood, obtained at week 0. The chain joins TRBV4-3 to TRBJ2-3; no clear D gene. The CDR3 nucleotides are TGCGCCAGCAGCCAGGAGATCACAGATACGCAGTATTTT. Translation: CASSQEITDTQYF.